Each of the 5 T cell receptor beta chains below was sequenced from the same sample in a study of cytomegalovirus exposure and HLA in healthy donors. 60 Vbeta and 13 Jbeta primers were used in PCR. Method: immunoSEQ multiplex PCR; TCRdb's copy keeps in-frame clones and lacks some. The sample has around 100,000 clones; 75% to 80% are singletons. Sequenced sample: PBMCs. The receptor set was obtained from a male donor in good health and CMV-seropositive.

Turning to this clone: Germline is not matched at one junction end, which may reflect a read error. This chain joins TRBV28 and TRBJ2-7; 8 bases map to TRBD2. Germline values: CDR1 MDHEN, CDR2 SYDVKM. The CDR3 is 14 amino acids. The CDR3 nucleotides are TGTGCCAGCAGTCCCGGACTAGCCTCCTCCGAGCAGTACTTC. It specifies CASSPGLASSEQYF.

This chain connects TRBV9 to TRBJ2-3; 12 bases align to TRBD2. This CDR3 is 16 amino acids long. The germline CDR1 and CDR2 sequences are SGDLS and YYNGEE. Trimming took 4 bases from V and 5 from J; bases not matched to a gene: 8. The CDR3 DNA sequence: TGTGCCAGCAGCCCTCTCCTAGCGGGAGGGGTAGATACGCAGTATTTT. It codes for CASSPLLAGGVDTQYF.

This clone appeared a single time. This chain links TRBV9 with TRBJ1-4; the D is unclear. CDR1 and CDR2 from the germline V gene are SGDLS and YYNGEE. The CDR3 runs 13 residues. Deletions cut 0 bases from V and 7 bases from J, with 7 bases between. CDR3 coding DNA: TGTGCCAGCAGCGTAGACGGGAGTGAAAAACTGTTTTTT. Protein product: CASSVDGSEKLFF.

The genes are TRBV4-1 and TRBJ2-3; 8 bases line up with TRBD1. The V and J ends lost 0 bases and 8 bases, in that order; junction bases with no gene match: 16. This CDR3 is 18 amino acids long. CDR1 and CDR2 from the germline V gene are MGHRA and YSYEKL. The CDR3 protein is CASSQEGTGTGRVPTQYF. The CDR3 nucleotides are TGCGCCAGCAGCCAAGAAGGGACCGGGACAGGCCGCGTCCCTACGCAGTATTTT.

This clone has just a few counts. This rearrangement joins TRBV4-2 to TRBJ2-7, with D perhaps TRBD1 (6 bases). Germline-derived CDR1 and CDR2 are LGHNA and YNFKEQ. Trimming shortened V by 5 bases and J by 5 bases, and 22 bases separated the two germline ends. The length of the CDR3 is 16 residues. The CDR3 sequence: CASSFIGQGIGDEQYF. The CDR3 DNA is TGTGCCAGCAGCTTTATCGGTCAGGGGATAGGGGACGAGCAGTACTTC.